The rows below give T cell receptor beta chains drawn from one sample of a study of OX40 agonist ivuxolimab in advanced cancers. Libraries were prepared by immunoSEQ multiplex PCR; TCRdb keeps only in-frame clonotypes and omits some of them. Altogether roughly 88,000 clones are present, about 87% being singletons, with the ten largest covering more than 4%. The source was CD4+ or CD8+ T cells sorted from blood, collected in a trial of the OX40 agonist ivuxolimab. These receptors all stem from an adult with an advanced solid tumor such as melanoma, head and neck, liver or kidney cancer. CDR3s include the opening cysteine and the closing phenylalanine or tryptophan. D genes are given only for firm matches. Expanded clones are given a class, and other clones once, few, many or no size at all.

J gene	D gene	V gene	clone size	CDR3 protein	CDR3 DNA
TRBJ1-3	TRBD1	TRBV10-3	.	CAITEGTGGSRNTIYF	TGTGCCATCACCGAGGGGACAGGGGGCTCGAGAAACACCATATATTTT
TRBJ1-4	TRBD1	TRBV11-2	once	CASSNRQGSTNEKLFF	TGTGCCAGCAGCAATCGACAGGGCTCAACTAATGAAAAACTGTTTTTT
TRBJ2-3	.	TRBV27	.	CASSFFSGTDTQYF	TGTGCCAGCAGTTTTTTTAGCGGCACAGATACGCAGTATTTT
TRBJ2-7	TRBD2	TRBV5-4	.	CASSVERESYEQYF	TGTGCCAGCAGCGTAGAGCGGGAGAGTTACGAGCAGTACTTC
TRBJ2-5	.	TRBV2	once	CASDGSIQETQYF	TGTGCCAGCGACGGGAGCATTCAAGAGACCCAGTACTTC
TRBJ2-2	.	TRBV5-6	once	CASSLLTGIIVGELFF	TGTGCCAGCAGCTTGTTAACAGGAATAATTGTCGGGGAGCTGTTTTTT
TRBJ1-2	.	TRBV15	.	CATSSRGTPGRGYTF	TGTGCCACCAGCAGCCGCGGGACGCCCGGGCGAGGCTACACCTTC
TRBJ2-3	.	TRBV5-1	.	CASRRTGTDTQYF	TGCGCCAGCAGGAGAACCGGGACAGATACGCAGTATTTT
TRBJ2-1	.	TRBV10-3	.	CAISESIGRVMRQFF	TGTGCCATCAGTGAGTCGATCGGCAGGGTAATGAGGCAGTTCTTC
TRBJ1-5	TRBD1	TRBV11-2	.	CASSLDGQGKSQPQHF	TGTGCCAGCAGCTTAGATGGACAGGGAAAGAGTCAGCCCCAGCATTTT
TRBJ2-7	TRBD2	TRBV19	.	CASSPLAGNYEQYF	TGTGCCAGTAGTCCTCTAGCGGGTAATTACGAGCAGTACTTC
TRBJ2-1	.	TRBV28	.	CASNELRDNEQFF	TGTGCCAGCAATGAATTAAGGGACAATGAGCAGTTCTTC
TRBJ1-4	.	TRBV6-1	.	CASRTGRNNEKLFF	TGTGCCAGCAGGACCGGACGGAACAATGAAAAACTGTTTTTT
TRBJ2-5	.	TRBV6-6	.	CASRNEGGGPETQYF	TGTGCCAGCAGAAACGAGGGGGGGGGCCCGGAGACCCAGTACTTC
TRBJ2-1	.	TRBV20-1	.	CSASATNEQFF	TGCAGTGCTAGCGCCACCAATGAGCAGTTCTTC
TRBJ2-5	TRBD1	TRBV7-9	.	CASSFIAETGGKETQYF	TGTGCCAGCAGCTTCATCGCCGAGACAGGGGGAAAAGAGACCCAGTACTTC
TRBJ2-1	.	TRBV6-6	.	CASQTNQYNEQFF	TGTGCCAGCCAGACGAACCAGTACAATGAGCAGTTCTTC
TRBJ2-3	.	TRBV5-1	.	CASSSTRSDTQYF	TGCGCCAGCAGCTCGACTAGATCAGATACGCAGTATTTT